The text below deals with one T cell receptor (beta chain). Its antigen is currently unknown. Looked up from germline, CDR1 is MNHEY and CDR2 is SMNVEV (reference sequence). The junction had 7 bases not matched to a gene; V was cut back by 3 bases and J by 3 bases. This CDR3 contains 15 residues. Data came from immunoSEQ multiplex PCR; TCRdb stores just in-frame clones and leaves some out. Among around 80,000 clones listed, 74% were seen once. The data originate from a study of radiotherapy plus CTLA-4 blockade in lung cancer. General observations from the study: How blood T cell clones changed early, along with interferon-beta, reportedly forecast response best.

The J gene is TRBJ2-7, the V gene TRBV27; 8 bases match TRBD1. The sequence was obtained from a human donor with non-small cell lung cancer whose response to radiotherapy plus ipilimumab could not be evaluated. This specimen was peripheral blood, taken from a patient treated with radiotherapy plus ipilimumab. The CDR3 protein is CASSFSIGQGYEQYF. The CDR3, as DNA: TGTGCCAGCAGTTTCTCGATCGGACAGGGCTACGAGCAGTACTTC.